The 25 T cell receptor beta chains given below trace back to one sample, sequenced in a study of early T cells in non-severe SARS-CoV-2 infection. TCRdb itself ran the 5' RACE reads through MiXCR, one entry per CDR3 protein. The table records about 77,000 distinct CDR3 sequences, roughly 12% of them present only once. This material consisted of whole blood, taken at baseline. Receptors were obtained from an adult who was a healthcare worker with PCR-confirmed SARS-CoV-2 infection or an uninfected control (not recorded which). The donor label of this sample is uncertain.

This rearrangement joins TRBV4-3 to TRBJ1-1; D gene uncertain. V dropped 0 bases and J dropped 4 bases, with 12 bases sitting between them. The germline V gene has CDR1 LGHNA and CDR2 YSLEER. The length of the CDR3 is 15 residues. The CDR3 is CASSQDKRLSTEAFF. DNA for the CDR3: TGCGCCAGCAGCCAAGATAAAAGGTTGTCCACTGAAGCTTTCTTT.

In this sample, this clonotype turned up a few times. The junction departs from the called germline gene at one end, perhaps through a read error. The J gene is TRBJ2-4, the V gene TRBV6-2 or TRBV6-3; D unresolved. CDR1 MNHEY and CDR2 SVGEGT come from the germline V gene. The length of the CDR3 is 13 residues. CDR3 sequence (DNA): TGTGCCAGCAGTTACTCTTTTAGGCGGTCGACGGACTTC. This codes for CASSYSFRRSTDF.

V and J are TRBV20-1 and TRBJ2-5, with TRBD2 matching over 8 bases. Trimming took 0 bases from V and 5 from J; bases not matched to a gene: 11. This CDR3 contains 16 residues. Germline V gene sequence: CDR1 DFQATT, CDR2 SNEGSKA (reference sequence). The CDR3 loop is CSARDPPSGSRETQYF. The CDR3 coding sequence is TGCAGTGCTAGAGATCCCCCCAGCGGGAGCCGGGAGACCCAGTACTTC.

The chain employs TRBV4-3 and TRBJ2-5, with D possibly matching TRBD2 (7 bases). The CDR3 runs 15 residues. The V end lost 0 bases, the J end lost 5 bases, and 13 bases lay between the germline ends. Germline V gene sequence: CDR1 LGHNA, CDR2 YSLEER. CDR3: CASSQDRAGAETQYF. The CDR3 DNA follows: TGCGCCAGCAGCCAAGATAGGGCGGGGGCGGAGACCCAGTACTTC.

This clonotype was seen more than once but under ten times. The chain's CDR3 is CASSQTTSSDTQYF. CDR3 in DNA: TGTGCCAGCAGCCAAACGACTAGTTCAGATACGCAGTATTTT. The chain has TRBV4-2 and TRBJ2-3; possibly TRBD2 for D (6 bases). The CDR3 length is 14 residues. CDR1 and CDR2 (germline): LGHNA, YNFKEQ. Trimming shortened V by 2 bases and J by 4 bases, and 10 bases separated the two germline ends.

The chain employs TRBV5-1 and TRBJ1-1; 7 bases map to TRBD1. CDR3 length equals 17 residues. CDR1 is SGHRS and CDR2 is YFSETQ in the germline V gene. V lost 3 bases and J lost 0; bases outside the gene matches: 11. The CDR3, as DNA: TGCGCCAGCAGCTGGCAACCGGGACAGAGAATGAACACTGAAGCTTTCTTT. This gives the protein CASSWQPGQRMNTEAFF. Filled out from reference TRBV5-1 and TRBJ1-1, the complete variable domain reads KAGVTQTPRYLIKTRGQQVTLSCSPISGHRSVSWYQQTPGQGLQFLFEYFSETQRNKGNFPGRFSGRQFSNSRSEMNVSTLELGDSALYLCASSWQPGQRMNTEAFFGQGTRLTVV.

The chain combines TRBV27 with TRBJ1-2; TRBD1 matches 7 bases. Trimming cost V 4 bases and J 4 bases; bases outside gene matches: 3. This CDR3 contains 13 residues. Germline lookup yields CDR1 MNHEY and CDR2 SMNVEV (reference sequence). CDR3 DNA: TGTGCCAGCAGTTACAGGGGCGGCTATGGCTACACCTTC. This encodes CASSYRGGYGYTF.

This clonotype turned up a few times. The chain uses TRBV9 and TRBJ1-4; D may be TRBD1 (5 bases). This CDR3 is 15 amino acids long. Looked up from germline, CDR1 is SGDLS and CDR2 is YYNGEE. Trimming left V 0 bases short and J 5 bases short, with 11 bases between. The CDR3 bases are TGTGCCAGCAGCGTAGGCACAGGCTCAAATGAAAAACTGTTTTTT. It yields the protein CASSVGTGSNEKLFF.

This clonotype was recorded a few times. The rearrangement links TRBV7-9 to TRBJ2-7, with 9 bases lining up with TRBD2. The trim removed 4 bases at V and 4 bases at J, leaving 5 bases unmatched. CDR3 size: 14 residues. Per the germline V gene, CDR1 is SEHNR and CDR2 is FQNEAQ (reference sequence). Written as DNA, the CDR3 is TGTGCCAGCAGCTCGGGACTAGCCCTGTACGAGCAGTACTTC. Its protein product is CASSSGLALYEQYF.

The rearrangement links TRBV2 to TRBJ2-3; no clear D gene. Germline CDR1 reads SNHLY; CDR2 reads FYNNEI. The CDR3 spans 12 residues. V was shortened by 9 bases and J by 8 bases, with 15 bases between the two germline ends. The CDR3 here is CASIKVEGTQYF. CDR3 DNA sequence: TGTGCCAGTATTAAAGTGGAAGGTACGCAGTATTTT.

This clonotype has ten or more counts. The gene calls are TRBV19 and TRBJ2-3; D remains unclear. Germline V gives CDR1 LNHDA, CDR2 SQIVND (reference sequence). The CDR3 has 14 residues. Trimming took 0 bases from V and 4 from J, leaving 8 bases between them. In DNA form, the CDR3 reads TGTGCCAGTAGTATAGACAACCCACCAGATACGCAGTATTTT. Its translation: CASSIDNPPDTQYF.

This clonotype was detected only a few times. The chain joins TRBV4-3 to TRBJ1-2; D might be TRBD1 (6 bases). The germline V and J ends were trimmed by 1 base and 8 bases, with 17 bases remaining between them. Germline V gives CDR1 LGHNA, CDR2 YSLEER. This CDR3 is 15 amino acids long. The CDR3 DNA reads TGCGCCAGCAGCCAAGGGTCCGGGGGGGCCGGAGGCTACACCTTC. This sequence encodes CASSQGSGGAGGYTF.

This clonotype has only a few counts. The chain employs TRBV20-1 and TRBJ1-5, with D possibly matching TRBD1 (6 bases). The CDR3 runs 12 residues. The germline gives CDR1 DFQATT, CDR2 SNEGSKA (reference sequence). V dropped 3 bases and J dropped 7 bases, with 10 bases sitting between them. Written as DNA, the CDR3 is TGCAGTGCTAGGGCAGGGGACCAGCCCCAGCATTTT. Its translation is CSARAGDQPQHF.

This clonotype was seen only a few times. The rearrangement uses TRBV9 and TRBJ2-3, with no clear D. The V gene lost 2 bases and the J gene lost 2 bases, with 18 bases spanning the gap. The CDR3 extends over 17 amino acids. Germline loops: CDR1 SGDLS, CDR2 YYNGEE. The CDR3 region is CASSVTLTVGYTDTQYF. The CDR3 nucleotides are TGTGCCAGCAGCGTGACCCTTACAGTGGGGTACACAGATACGCAGTATTTT. Together with reference TRBV9 and TRBJ2-3, the CDR3 gives the full variable domain: DSGVTQTPKHLITATGQRVTLRCSPRSGDLSVYWYQQSLDQGLQFLIQYYNGEERAKGNILERFSAQQFPDLHSELNLSSLELGDSALYFCASSVTLTVGYTDTQYFGPGTRLTVL.

The table lists this clonotype with a few counts. This chain links TRBV20-1 with TRBJ1-3; TRBD1 agrees at 7 bases. This CDR3 has 14 residues. The germline CDR1 and CDR2 sequences are DFQATT and SNEGSKA (reference sequence). The V segment lost 1 base and the J segment 8 bases; nucleotides outside the gene matches: 8. CDR3 sequence (DNA): TGCAGTGCTAGAGCCTCGGACAGGCCCGACACCATATATTTT. Encoded protein: CSARASDRPDTIYF.

There are a few counts of this clonotype. The rearrangement joins TRBV20-1 to TRBJ2-5; D not certain. V was cut by 7 bases and J by 1 base, with 19 bases left in between. This CDR3 has 15 residues. Germline values: CDR1 DFQATT, CDR2 SNEGSKA (reference sequence). CDR3 protein: CSVKLPRVLQETQYF. DNA for the CDR3: TGCAGTGTTAAGCTCCCTAGAGTTCTCCAAGAGACCCAGTACTTC.

This rearrangement joins TRBV7-6 to TRBJ1-5, with 8 bases lining up with TRBD1. V gave up 1 base and J gave up 5 bases; unmatched junction bases: 4. The CDR3 spans 15 residues. Germline CDR1 reads SGHVS; CDR2 reads FNYEAQ. Here the CDR3 DNA reads TGTGCCAGCAGCTTAGTGCCAGGGGGCGATCAGCCCCAGCATTTT. Translated, it gives CASSLVPGGDQPQHF.

This chain joins TRBV6-5 and TRBJ1-1, with unresolved D. The CDR3 has 13 residues. Deletions cut 11 bases from V and 0 bases from J, with 13 bases between. CDR1 is MNHEY, CDR2 SVGAGI, per germline. The CDR3 spells CASGGQLNTEAFF. The CDR3 DNA reads TGTGCCTCCGGCGGGCAGCTGAACACTGAAGCTTTCTTT.

Many counts were recorded for this clonotype. The genes are TRBV4-3 and TRBJ2-2; tentative D call: TRBD2 (6 bases). V gave up 2 bases and J gave up 4 bases, with 8 bases separating them. The germline V gene encodes CDR1 LGHNA and CDR2 YSLEER. The CDR3 is made up of 14 amino acids. CDR3 nucleotides: TGCGCCAGCAGCCAACAGGGAGGCACCGGGGAGCTGTTTTTT. As protein: CASSQQGGTGELFF.

This clonotype was detected only a few times. The chain is built from TRBV7-8 and TRBJ2-3; D not certain. The CDR3 contains 13 residues. The germline V gene has CDR1 SGHVS and CDR2 FQNEAQ. Trimming shortened V by 5 bases and J by 6 bases, and 12 bases separated the two germline ends. CDR3 residues: CASSGTMSDTQYF. In nucleotides, the CDR3 is TGTGCCAGCAGCGGCACAATGTCCGATACGCAGTATTTT.

The chain has TRBV12-3 or TRBV12-4 and TRBJ1-5, with D uncertain. The CDR3 covers 12 residues. V was shortened by 6 bases and J by 7 bases, with 10 bases between the two germline ends. The CDR3 region has the DNA TGTGCCAGCAGGGGGTTCGGACAGCCCCAGCATTTT. This sequence encodes CASRGFGQPQHF.

The V call is TRBV9, the J call TRBJ2-1, with 8 bases fitting TRBD1. The V gene's germline CDR1 is SGDLS and CDR2 YYNGEE. Trimming cost V 2 bases and J 6 bases; bases outside gene matches: 4. CDR3 size: 14 residues. The CDR3 spells CASSVRGRPNEQFF. Here the CDR3 DNA reads TGTGCCAGCAGCGTCAGGGGGCGCCCCAATGAGCAGTTCTTC.

This clonotype was found a few times. The V call is TRBV21-1, the J call TRBJ2-3; the D call in the table, TRBD2, was not verified against the DNA. TRBV21-1 is marked as a pseudogene. There are 17 residues in the CDR3. The CDR3 region is CASSKESGRESTDTQYF. The CDR3 DNA is TGTGCCAGCAGCAAAGAATCCGGGCGGGAAAGCACAGATACGCAGTATTTT.

The chain recombines TRBV7-9 with TRBJ1-6; a possible D gene is TRBD1 (5 bases). Trimming took 5 bases from V and 6 from J, leaving 8 bases between them. The CDR3 extends over 13 amino acids. CDR1 and CDR2 (germline): SEHNR, FQNEAQ (reference sequence). The CDR3 nucleotides are TGTGCCAGCAGCATCAGGGTTAATTCACCCCTCCACTTT. Translation gives CASSIRVNSPLHF.

This clonotype was recorded many times. The chain is built from TRBV28 and TRBJ1-4; D unclear. Trimming pared 7 bases from V and 4 bases from J, leaving 10 bases between. Germline V gene lookup returns CDR1 MDHEN and CDR2 SYDVKM. This CDR3 has 13 residues. DNA of the CDR3: TGTGCCAGCAAGACGTCACTTAATGAAAAACTGTTTTTT. This sequence encodes CASKTSLNEKLFF. The full variable domain, completed using reference TRBV28 and TRBJ1-4, is DVKVTQSSRYLVKRTGEKVFLECVQDMDHENMFWYRQDPGLGLRLIYFSYDVKMKEKGDIPEGYSVSREKKERFSLILESASTNQTSMYLCASKTSLNEKLFFGSGTQLSVL.